This T cell receptor beta chain originates from a study of T-cell reconstitution after alpha-beta-depleted transplantation in children. Per germline, CDR1 MNHNS and CDR2 SASEGT. The V gene end was trimmed by 7 bases and the J gene end by 5 bases; junction bases not matched to a gene: 6. This CDR3 has 14 amino acids. This clonotype came up many times. Unique molecular identifiers were used to barcode this TCRbeta library. One entry per CDR3 protein results from TCRdb running MiXCR on the PCR reads. The profile shows roughly 100,000 distinct CDR3 sequences, roughly 8.3% of them singletons. The rearrangement uses TRBV6-1 and TRBJ2-7; TRBD2 matches 12 bases. This receptor was obtained from a human donor who donated a stem cell graft to a child with congenital amegakaryocytic thrombocytopenia. The sample consisted of PBMCs from the stem cell graft donor, taken from the stem cell graft. CDR3 protein: CASTSGLAGHEQYF. The DNA for the CDR3 is TGTGCCAGCACCAGTGGACTAGCGGGACACGAGCAGTACTTC.